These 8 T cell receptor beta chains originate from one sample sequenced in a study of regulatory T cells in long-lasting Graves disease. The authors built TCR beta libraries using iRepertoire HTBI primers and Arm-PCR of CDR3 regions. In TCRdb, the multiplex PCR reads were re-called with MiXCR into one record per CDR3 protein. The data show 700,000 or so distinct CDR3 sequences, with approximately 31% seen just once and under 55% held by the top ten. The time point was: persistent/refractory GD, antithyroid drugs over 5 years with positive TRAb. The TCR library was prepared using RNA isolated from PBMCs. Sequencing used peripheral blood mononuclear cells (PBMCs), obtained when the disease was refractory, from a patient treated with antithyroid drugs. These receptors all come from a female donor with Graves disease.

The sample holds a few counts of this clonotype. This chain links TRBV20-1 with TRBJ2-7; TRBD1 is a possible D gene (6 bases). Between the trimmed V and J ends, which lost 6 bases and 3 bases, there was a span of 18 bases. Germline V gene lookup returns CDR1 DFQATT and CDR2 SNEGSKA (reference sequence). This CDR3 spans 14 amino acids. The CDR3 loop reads CSAKTPGQFYEQYF. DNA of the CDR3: TGCAGTGCCAAAACGCCGGGACAATTCTACGAGCAGTACTTC.

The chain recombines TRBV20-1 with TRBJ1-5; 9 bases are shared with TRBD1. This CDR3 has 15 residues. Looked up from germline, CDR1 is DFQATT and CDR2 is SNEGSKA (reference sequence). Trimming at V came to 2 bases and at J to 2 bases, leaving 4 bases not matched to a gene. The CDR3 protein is CSARFDRGGNQPQHF. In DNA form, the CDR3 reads TGCAGTGCTAGATTCGACAGGGGGGGCAATCAGCCCCAGCATTTT.

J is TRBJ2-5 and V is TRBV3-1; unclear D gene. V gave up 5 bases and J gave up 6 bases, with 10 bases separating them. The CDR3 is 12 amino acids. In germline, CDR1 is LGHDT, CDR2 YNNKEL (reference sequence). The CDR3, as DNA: TGTGCCAGCAGCGGAGTTTTAAAGACCCAGTACTTC. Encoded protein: CASSGVLKTQYF.

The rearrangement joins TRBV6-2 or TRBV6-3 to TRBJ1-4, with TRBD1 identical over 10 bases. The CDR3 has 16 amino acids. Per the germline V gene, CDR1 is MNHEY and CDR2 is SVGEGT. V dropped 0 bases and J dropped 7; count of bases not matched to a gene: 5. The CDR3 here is CASSYSTGGTSEKLFF. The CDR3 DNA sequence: TGTGCCAGCAGTTACTCGACAGGGGGCACGAGTGAAAAACTGTTTTTT.

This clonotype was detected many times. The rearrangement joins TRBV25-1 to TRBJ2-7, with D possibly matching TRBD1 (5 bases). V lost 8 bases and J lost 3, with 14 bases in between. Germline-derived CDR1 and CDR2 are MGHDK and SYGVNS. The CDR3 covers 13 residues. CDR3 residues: CASRRRVCYEQYF. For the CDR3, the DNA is TGTGCCAGCCGTCGCAGGGTTTGCTACGAGCAGTACTTC.

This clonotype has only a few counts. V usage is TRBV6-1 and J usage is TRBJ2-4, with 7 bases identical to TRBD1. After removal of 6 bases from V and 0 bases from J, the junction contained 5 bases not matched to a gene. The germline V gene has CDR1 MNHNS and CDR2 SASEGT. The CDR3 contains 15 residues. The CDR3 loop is CASSRDSVAKNIQYF. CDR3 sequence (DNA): TGTGCCAGCAGCCGGGACAGCGTAGCCAAAAACATTCAGTACTTC.

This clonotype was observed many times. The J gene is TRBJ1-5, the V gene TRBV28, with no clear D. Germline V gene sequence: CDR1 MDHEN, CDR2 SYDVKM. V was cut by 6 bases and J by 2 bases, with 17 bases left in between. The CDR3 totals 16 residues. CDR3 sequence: CASRNTVRSGNQPQHF. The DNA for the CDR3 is TGTGCCAGCAGGAATACTGTTAGATCCGGCAATCAGCCCCAGCATTTT.

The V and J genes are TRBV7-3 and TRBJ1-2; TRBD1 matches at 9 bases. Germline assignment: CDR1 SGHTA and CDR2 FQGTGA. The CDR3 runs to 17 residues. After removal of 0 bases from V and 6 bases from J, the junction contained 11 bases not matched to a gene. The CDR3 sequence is CASSLTPENRGQDGYTF. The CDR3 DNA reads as TGTGCCAGCAGCTTAACACCGGAAAACAGGGGGCAGGATGGCTACACCTTC.